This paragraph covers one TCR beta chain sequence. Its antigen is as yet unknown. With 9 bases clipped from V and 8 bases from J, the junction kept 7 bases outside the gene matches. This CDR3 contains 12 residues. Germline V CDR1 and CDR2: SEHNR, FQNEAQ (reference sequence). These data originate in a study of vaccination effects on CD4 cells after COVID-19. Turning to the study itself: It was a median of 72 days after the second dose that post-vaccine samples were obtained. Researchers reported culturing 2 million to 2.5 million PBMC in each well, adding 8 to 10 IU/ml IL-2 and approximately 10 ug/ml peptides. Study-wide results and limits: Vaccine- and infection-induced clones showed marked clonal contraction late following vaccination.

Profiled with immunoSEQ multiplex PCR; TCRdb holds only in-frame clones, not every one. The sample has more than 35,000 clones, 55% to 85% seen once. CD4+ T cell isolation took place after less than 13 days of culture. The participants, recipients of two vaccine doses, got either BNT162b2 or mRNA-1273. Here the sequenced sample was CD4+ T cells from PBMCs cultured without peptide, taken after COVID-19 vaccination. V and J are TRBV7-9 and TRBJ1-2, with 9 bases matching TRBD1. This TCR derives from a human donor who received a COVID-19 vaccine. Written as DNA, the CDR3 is TGTGCCAGGGAGGAGGGGACAGGGGGCTACACCTTC. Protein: CAREEGTGGYTF.